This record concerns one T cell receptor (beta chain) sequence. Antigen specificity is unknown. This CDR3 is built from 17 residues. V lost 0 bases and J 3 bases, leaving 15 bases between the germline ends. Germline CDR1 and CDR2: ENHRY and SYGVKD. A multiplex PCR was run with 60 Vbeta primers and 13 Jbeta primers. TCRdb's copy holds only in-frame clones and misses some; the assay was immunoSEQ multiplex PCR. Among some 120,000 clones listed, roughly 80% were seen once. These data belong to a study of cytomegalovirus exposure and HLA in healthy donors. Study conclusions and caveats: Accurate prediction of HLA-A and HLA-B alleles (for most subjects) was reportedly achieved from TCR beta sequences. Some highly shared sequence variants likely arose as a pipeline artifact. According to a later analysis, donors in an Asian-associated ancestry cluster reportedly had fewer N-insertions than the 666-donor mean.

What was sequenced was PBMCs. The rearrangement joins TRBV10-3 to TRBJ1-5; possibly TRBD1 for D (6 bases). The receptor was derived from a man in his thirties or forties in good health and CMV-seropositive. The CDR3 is CAISESRPGQNNQPQHF. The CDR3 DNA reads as TGTGCCATCAGTGAGTCGCGACCTGGACAGAACAATCAGCCCCAGCATTTT.